This entry describes one T cell receptor (beta chain). Together with thyroid ultrasound, orbital computed tomography, serum thyroxine and TRAb, clinical symptoms were used for diagnoses. Using RNA transcripts as the source, TCR beta CDR3 regions were amplified. The HTBI primer set served for first-round RT-PCR of the TCR CDR3. TCRdb re-analysed the multiplex PCR reads in MiXCR, keeping a single row per CDR3 protein. In the table there are around 240,000 distinct CDR3 sequences, about 15% of which are singletons. The data were taken from a study of T cells in Graves' hyperthyroidism and ophthalmopathy. The CDR3 runs to 13 residues. Germline assignment: CDR1 SGHRS and CDR2 YFSETQ. The germline V and J ends were trimmed by 4 bases and 0 bases, with 4 bases remaining between them.

The chain links TRBV5-1 to TRBJ2-2, with D hard to call. Sequencing was performed on blood. This clonotype was sampled from a woman in her forties with Graves' hyperthyroidism that later progressed to Graves' ophthalmopathy. CDR3 protein: CASSMSNTGELFF. The CDR3, as DNA: TGCGCCAGCAGCATGTCGAACACCGGGGAGCTGTTTTTT. The complete variable domain, with remaining parts taken from reference TRBV5-1 and TRBJ2-2, reads KAGVTQTPRYLIKTRGQQVTLSCSPISGHRSVSWYQQTPGQGLQFLFEYFSETQRNKGNFPGRFSGRQFSNSRSEMNVSTLELGDSALYLCASSMSNTGELFFGEGSRLTVL.